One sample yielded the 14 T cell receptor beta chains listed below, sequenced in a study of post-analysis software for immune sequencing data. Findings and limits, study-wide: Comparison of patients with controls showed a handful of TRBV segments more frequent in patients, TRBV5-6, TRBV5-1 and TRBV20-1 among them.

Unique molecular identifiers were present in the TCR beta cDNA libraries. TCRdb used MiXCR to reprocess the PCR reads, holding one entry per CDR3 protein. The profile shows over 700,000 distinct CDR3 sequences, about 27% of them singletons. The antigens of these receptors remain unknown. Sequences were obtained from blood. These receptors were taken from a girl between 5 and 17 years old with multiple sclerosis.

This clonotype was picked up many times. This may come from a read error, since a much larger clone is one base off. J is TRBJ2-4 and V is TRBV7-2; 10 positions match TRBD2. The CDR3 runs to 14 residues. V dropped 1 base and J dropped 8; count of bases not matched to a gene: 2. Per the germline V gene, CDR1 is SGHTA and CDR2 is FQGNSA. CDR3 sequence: CASSLGSGRYIQYF. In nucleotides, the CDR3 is TGTGCCAGCAGCTTAGGTAGCGGGAGGTACATTCAGTACTTC.

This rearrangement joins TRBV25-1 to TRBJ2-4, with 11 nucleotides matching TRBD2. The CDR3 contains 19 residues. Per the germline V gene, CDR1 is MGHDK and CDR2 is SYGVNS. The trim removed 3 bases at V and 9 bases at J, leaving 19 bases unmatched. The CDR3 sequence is CASSERIPGTSGRGGIQYF. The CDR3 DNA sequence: TGTGCCAGCAGTGAGAGGATTCCCGGGACTAGCGGTAGGGGCGGCATTCAGTACTTC.

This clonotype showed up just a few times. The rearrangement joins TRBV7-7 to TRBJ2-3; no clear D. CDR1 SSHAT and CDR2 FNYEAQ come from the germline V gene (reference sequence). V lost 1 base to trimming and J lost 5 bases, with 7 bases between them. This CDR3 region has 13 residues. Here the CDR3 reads CASSLDFQDTQYF. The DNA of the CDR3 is TGTGCCAGCAGCTTAGACTTTCAAGATACGCAGTATTTT.

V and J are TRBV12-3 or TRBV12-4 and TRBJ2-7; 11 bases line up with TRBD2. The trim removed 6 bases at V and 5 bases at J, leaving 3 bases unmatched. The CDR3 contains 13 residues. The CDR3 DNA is TGTGCCAGCAGGGCTAGCGGGAGGAACGAGCAGTACTTC. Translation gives CASRASGRNEQYF.

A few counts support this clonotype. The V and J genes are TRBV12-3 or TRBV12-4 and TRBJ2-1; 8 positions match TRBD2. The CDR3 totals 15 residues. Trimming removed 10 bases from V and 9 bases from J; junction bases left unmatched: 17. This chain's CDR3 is CATRRLAGGRGEQFF. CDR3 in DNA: TGTGCCACCAGACGACTGGCGGGAGGCCGGGGTGAGCAGTTCTTC.

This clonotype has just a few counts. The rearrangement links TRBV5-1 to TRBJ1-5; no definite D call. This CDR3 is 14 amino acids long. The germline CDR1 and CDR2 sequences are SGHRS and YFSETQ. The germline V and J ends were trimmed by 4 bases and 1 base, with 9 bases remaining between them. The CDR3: CASSPGWSNQPQHF. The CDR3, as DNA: TGCGCCAGCAGCCCTGGTTGGAGCAATCAGCCCCAGCATTTT.

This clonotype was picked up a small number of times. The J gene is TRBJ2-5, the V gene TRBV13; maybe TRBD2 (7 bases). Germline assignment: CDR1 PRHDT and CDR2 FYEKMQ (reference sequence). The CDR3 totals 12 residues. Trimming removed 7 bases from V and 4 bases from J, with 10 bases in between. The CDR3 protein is CASKRGGETQYF. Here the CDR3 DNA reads TGTGCCAGCAAGAGGGGGGGAGAGACCCAGTACTTC.

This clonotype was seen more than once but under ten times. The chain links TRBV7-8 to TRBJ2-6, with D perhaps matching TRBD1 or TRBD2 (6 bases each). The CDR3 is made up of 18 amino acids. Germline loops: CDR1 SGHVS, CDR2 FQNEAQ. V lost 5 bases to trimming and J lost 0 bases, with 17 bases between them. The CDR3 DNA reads TGTGCCAGCAGCCCCAGAGGGGGGAAACTCTCTGGGGCCAACGTCCTGACTTTC. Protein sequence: CASSPRGGKLSGANVLTF.

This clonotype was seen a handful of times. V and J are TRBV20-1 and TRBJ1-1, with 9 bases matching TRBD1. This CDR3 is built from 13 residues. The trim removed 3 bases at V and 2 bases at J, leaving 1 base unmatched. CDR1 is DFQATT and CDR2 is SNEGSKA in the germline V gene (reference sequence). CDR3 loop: CSASTGGNTEAFF. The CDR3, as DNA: TGCAGTGCTAGTACAGGGGGCAACACTGAAGCTTTCTTT.

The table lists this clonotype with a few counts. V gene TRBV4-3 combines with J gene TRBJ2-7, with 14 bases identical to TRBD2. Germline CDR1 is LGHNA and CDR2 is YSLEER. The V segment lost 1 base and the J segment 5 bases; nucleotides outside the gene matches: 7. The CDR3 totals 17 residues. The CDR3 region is CASSQAGTSGSPDEQYF. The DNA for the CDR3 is TGCGCCAGCAGCCAAGCCGGGACTAGCGGGAGTCCCGACGAGCAGTACTTC.

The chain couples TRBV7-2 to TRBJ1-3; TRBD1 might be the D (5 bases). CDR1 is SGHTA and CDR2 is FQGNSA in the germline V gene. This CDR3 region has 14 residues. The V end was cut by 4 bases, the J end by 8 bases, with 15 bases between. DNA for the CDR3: TGTGCCAGCAGCTCGGTCTTCTCGGGGGACACCATATATTTT. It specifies CASSSVFSGDTIYF.

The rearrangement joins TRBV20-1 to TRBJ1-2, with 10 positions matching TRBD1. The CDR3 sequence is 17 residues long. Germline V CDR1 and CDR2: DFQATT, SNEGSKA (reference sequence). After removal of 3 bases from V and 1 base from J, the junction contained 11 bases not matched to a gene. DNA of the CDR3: TGCAGTGCTAGGTCCGGGGACAGGGGCGCTGATAACTATGGCTACACCTTC. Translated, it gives CSARSGDRGADNYGYTF.

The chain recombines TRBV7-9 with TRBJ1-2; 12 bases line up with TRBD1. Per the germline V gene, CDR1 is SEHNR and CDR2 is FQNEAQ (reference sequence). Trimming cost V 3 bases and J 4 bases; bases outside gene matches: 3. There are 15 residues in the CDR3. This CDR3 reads CASSFGTGGGYGYTF. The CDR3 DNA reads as TGTGCCAGCAGCTTTGGGACAGGGGGCGGCTATGGCTACACCTTC.

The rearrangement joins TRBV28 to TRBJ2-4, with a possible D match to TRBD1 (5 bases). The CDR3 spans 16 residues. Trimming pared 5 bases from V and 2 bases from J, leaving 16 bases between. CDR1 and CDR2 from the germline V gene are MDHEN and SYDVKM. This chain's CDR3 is CASSLRTGRPKNIQYF. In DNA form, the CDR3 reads TGTGCCAGCAGTCTACGAACAGGAAGACCCAAAAACATTCAGTACTTC.